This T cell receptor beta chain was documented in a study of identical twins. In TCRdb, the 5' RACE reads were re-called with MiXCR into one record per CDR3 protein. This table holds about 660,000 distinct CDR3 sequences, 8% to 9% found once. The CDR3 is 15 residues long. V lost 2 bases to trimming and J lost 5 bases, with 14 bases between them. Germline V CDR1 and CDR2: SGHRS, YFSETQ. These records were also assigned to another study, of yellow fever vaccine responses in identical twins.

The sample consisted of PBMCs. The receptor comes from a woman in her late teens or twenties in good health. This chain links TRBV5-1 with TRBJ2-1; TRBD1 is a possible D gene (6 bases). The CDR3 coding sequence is TGCGCCAGCAGCTTTACTGTAGGGGGACACAATGAGCAGTTCTTC. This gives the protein CASSFTVGGHNEQFF.